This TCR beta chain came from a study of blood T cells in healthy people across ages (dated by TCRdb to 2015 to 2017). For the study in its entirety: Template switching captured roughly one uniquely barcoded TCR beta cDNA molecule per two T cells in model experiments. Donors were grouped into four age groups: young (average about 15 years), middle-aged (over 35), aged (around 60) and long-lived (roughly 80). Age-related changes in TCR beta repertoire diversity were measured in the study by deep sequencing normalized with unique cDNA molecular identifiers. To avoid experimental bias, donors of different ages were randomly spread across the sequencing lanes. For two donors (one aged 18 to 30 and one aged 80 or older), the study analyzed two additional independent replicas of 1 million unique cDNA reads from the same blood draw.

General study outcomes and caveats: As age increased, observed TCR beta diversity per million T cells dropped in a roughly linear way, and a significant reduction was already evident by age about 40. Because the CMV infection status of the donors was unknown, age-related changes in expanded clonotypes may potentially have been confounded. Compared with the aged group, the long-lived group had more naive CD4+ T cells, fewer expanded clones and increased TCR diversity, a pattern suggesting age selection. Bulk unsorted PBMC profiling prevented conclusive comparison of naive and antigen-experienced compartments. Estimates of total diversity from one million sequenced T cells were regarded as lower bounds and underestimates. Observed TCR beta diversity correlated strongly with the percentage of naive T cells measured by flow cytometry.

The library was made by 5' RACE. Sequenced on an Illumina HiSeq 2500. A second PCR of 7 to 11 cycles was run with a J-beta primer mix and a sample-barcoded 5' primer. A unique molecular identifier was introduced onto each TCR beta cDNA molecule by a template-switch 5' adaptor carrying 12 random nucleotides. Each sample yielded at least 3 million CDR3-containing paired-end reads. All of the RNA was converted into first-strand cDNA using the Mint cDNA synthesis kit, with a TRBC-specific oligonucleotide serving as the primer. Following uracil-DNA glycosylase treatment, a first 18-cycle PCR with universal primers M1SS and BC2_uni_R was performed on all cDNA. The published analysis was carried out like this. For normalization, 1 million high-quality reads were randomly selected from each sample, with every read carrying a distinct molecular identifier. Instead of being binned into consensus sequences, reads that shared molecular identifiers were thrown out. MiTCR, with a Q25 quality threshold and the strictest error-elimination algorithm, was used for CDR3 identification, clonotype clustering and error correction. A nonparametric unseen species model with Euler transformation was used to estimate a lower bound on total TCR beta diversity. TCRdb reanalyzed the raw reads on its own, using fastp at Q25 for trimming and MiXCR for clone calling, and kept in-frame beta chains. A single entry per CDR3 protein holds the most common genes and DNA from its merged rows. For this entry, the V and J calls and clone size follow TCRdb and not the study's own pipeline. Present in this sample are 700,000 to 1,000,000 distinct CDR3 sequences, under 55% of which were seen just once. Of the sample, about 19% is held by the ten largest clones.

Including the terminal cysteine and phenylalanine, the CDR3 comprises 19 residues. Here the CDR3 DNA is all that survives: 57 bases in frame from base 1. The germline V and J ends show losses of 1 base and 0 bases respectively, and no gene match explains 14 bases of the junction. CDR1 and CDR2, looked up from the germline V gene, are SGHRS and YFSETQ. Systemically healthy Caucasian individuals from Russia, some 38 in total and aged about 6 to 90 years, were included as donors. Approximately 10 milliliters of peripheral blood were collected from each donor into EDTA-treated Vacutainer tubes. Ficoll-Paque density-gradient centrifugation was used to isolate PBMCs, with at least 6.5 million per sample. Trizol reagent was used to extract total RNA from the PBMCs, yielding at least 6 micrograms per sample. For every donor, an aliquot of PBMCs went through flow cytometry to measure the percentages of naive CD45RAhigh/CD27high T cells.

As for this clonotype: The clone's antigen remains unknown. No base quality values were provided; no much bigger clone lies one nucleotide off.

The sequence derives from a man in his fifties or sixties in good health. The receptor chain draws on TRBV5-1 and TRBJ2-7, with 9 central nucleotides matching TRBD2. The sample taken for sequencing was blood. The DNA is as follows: TGCGCCAGCAGCTTGTCTGCCCCAGCGGGGGGCCACAGCTCCTACGAGCAGTACTTC. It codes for CASSLSAPAGGHSSYEQYF.